This T cell receptor (beta chain) was captured by sequencing in a study of regulatory T cells in long-lasting Graves disease. Whole-study results and caveats: TCR diversity was lower in persistent than newly diagnosed Graves' disease.

Time point indicated: newly diagnosed GD, antithyroid drugs for less than 3 months. The TCR library used RNA extracted from PBMCs. Peripheral blood, at 8 to 9.5 milliliters, went into EDTA tubes. With iRepertoire HTBI primers and Arm-PCR of CDR3 regions, TCR beta libraries were built. Each CDR3 protein gets one entry after TCRdb re-called the multiplex PCR reads with MiXCR. The sample carries about 310,000 distinct CDR3 sequences, 15% to 20% recorded once. Note on this clonotype: Its antigen is currently unknown.

The sample was peripheral blood mononuclear cells (PBMCs), taken at new diagnosis, from a patient treated with antithyroid drugs. The TCR sequence derives from a female donor with Graves disease.

CDR3 nucleotides: TGTGCCAGCAGTTTTGCGAGTGGCGCGGAGCAGTTCTTC. This sequence encodes CASSFASGAEQFF. The chain combines TRBV28 with TRBJ2-1; D gene unclear. The CDR3 contains 13 residues. Trimming took 3 bases from V and 10 from J, leaving 13 bases between them. Germline V gives CDR1 MDHEN, CDR2 SYDVKM.